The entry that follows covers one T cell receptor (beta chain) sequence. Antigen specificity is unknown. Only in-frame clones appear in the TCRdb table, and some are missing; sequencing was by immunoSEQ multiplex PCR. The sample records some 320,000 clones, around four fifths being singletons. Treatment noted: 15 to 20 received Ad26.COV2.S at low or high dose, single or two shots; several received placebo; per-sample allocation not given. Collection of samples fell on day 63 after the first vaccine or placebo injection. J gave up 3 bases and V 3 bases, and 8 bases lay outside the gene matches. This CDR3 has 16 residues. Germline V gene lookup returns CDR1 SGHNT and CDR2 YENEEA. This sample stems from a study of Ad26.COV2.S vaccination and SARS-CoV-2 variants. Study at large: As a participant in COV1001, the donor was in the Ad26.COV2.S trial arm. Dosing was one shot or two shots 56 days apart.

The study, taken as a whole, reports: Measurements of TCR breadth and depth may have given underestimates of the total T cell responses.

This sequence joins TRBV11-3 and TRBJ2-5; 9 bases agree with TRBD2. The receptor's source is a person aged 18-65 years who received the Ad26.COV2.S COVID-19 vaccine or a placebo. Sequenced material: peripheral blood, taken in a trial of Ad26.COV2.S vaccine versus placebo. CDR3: CASSFPLLAGEETQYF. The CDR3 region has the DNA TGTGCCAGCAGCTTCCCCCTATTAGCGGGGGAAGAGACCCAGTACTTC.